Each of the 27 T cell receptor beta chains below was sequenced from the same sample in a study of patients and donors after allogeneic stem cell transplantation (dated by TCRdb to the early 2020s). To prepare the library, RT-PCR was applied. Sequenced using a NextSeq 550. TCRdb trimmed the raw reads at Q25, called clones with MiXCR and kept productive beta chains. Each entry merges the rows of one CDR3 protein and shows their most common DNA and genes. The sample yields under 30,000 distinct CDR3 sequences; 25% to 35% were counted once. Jointly, the top ten make up just under 50% of the sample. The sample taken for sequencing was blood, either unsorted or a sorted T cell fraction (not recorded which). Source of these receptors: a human donor who was either an allogeneic HSCT recipient or a stem cell or donor lymphocyte infusion donor (not recorded which). It is not recorded whose cells these are; they may come from a transplant donor.

The V and J genes are TRBV6-2 or TRBV6-3 and TRBJ2-1; possible D gene TRBD2, 6 bases. The CDR3 spans 12 residues. Trimming removed 2 bases from V and 10 bases from J, with 9 bases in between. Germline assignment: CDR1 MNHEY and CDR2 SVGEGT. This CDR3 is CASSYGTSEQFF. In DNA, the CDR3 is TGTGCCAGCAGTTACGGGACTTCCGAGCAGTTCTTC.

The rearrangement links TRBV29-1 to TRBJ2-7; TRBD1 might be the D (6 bases). The ends were cut back, 4 bases at V and 0 bases at J, with 13 bases in the middle. Germline values: CDR1 SQVTM, CDR2 ANQGSEA. The CDR3 is 14 amino acids. The CDR3 spells CSVGDRMGSYEQYF. As DNA, the CDR3 is TGCAGCGTTGGAGACAGGATGGGCTCCTACGAGCAGTACTTC.

This chain links TRBV27 with TRBJ2-3, with D tentatively TRBD1 (6 bases). Germline CDR1 MNHEY, CDR2 SMNVEV (reference sequence). The V and J ends lost 6 bases and 0 bases respectively, with 7 bases between them. This CDR3 is 13 amino acids long. The CDR3 spells CASRGGSTDTQYF. CDR3 nucleotides: TGTGCCAGCAGAGGGGGAAGCACAGATACGCAGTATTTT.

This clonotype was seen more than once but under ten times. The gene calls are TRBV6-6 and TRBJ1-1; no definite D call. There are 13 residues in the CDR3. Trimming shortened V by 2 bases and J by 6 bases, and 10 bases separated the two germline ends. Germline CDR1 and CDR2: MNHNY and SVGAGI (reference sequence). The CDR3 nucleotides read TGTGCCAGCAGTTACCCTGGGATCCCTGAAGCTTTCTTT. Translation gives CASSYPGIPEAFF.

The rearrangement joins TRBV4-3 to TRBJ2-2, with 10 bases fitting TRBD2. V was clipped by 3 bases and J by 3 bases; unmatched bases: 4. The CDR3 loop spans 16 amino acids. Germline-derived CDR1 and CDR2 are LGHNA and YSLEER. The CDR3 DNA reads TGCGCCAGCAGCCATTTAGCGGGGGGTTACACCGGGGAGCTGTTTTTT. This translates into CASSHLAGGYTGELFF.

This chain links TRBV7-9 with TRBJ1-1, with TRBD1 matching 10 bases. The trim removed 5 bases at V and 3 bases at J, leaving 6 bases unmatched. The germline V gene has CDR1 SEHNR and CDR2 FQNEAQ (reference sequence). This CDR3 is built from 15 residues. This CDR3 is CASSQRDRGYTEAFF. Written as DNA, the CDR3 is TGTGCCAGCAGCCAGCGGGACAGGGGTTACACTGAAGCTTTCTTT.

The chain has TRBV6-5 and TRBJ1-2, with a possible D match to TRBD1 (6 bases). Trimming shortened V by 1 base and J by 4 bases, and 13 bases separated the two germline ends. CDR3 length equals 15 residues. Germline assignment: CDR1 MNHEY and CDR2 SVGAGI. The CDR3 sequence is CASSYWGGVGYGYTF. In DNA form, the CDR3 reads TGTGCCAGCAGTTACTGGGGGGGCGTGGGCTATGGCTACACCTTC.

The chain recombines TRBV6-6 with TRBJ2-7; 9 positions agree with TRBD1. The length of the CDR3 is 12 residues. Germline CDR1 MNHNY, CDR2 SVGAGI (reference sequence). J was trimmed by 7 bases and V by 8 bases; bases with no gene match: 6. The CDR3 reads CASGQGLGEQYF. CDR3 nucleotide sequence: TGTGCCAGCGGACAGGGGCTGGGGGAGCAGTACTTC.

The table lists this clonotype with many counts. The chain employs TRBV12-3 or TRBV12-4 and TRBJ1-1; TRBD1 aligns across 8 bases. The CDR3 contains 13 residues. J gave up 3 bases and V 5 bases, and 2 bases lay outside the gene matches. The CDR3 spells CASSKTGDTEAFF. CDR3 sequence (DNA): TGTGCCAGCAGTAAGACAGGGGACACTGAAGCTTTCTTT.

In this sample, this clonotype turned up a few times. The chain is built from TRBV20-1 and TRBJ1-5, with 9 bases that match TRBD1. The CDR3 is 14 residues long. V shed 5 bases and J 3 bases; nucleotides not matched to a gene: 5. The V gene's germline CDR1 is DFQATT and CDR2 SNEGSKA (reference sequence). The CDR3 is CSAGTGWANQPQHF. The DNA for the CDR3 is TGCAGTGCTGGGACAGGGTGGGCCAATCAGCCCCAGCATTTT.

The chain has TRBV20-1 and TRBJ1-4; D not resolved. Germline lookup yields CDR1 DFQATT and CDR2 SNEGSKA (reference sequence). V gave up 6 bases and J gave up 0 bases, with 8 bases separating them. The CDR3 runs to 13 residues. CDR3 region: CSARRATNEKLFF. The CDR3 DNA sequence: TGCAGTGCCCGAAGAGCAACTAATGAAAAACTGTTTTTT.

This chain connects TRBV7-9 to TRBJ1-4; tentatively, D is TRBD1 (5 bases). V was shortened by 5 bases and J by 4 bases, with 11 bases between the two germline ends. Looked up from germline, CDR1 is SEHNR and CDR2 is FQNEAQ (reference sequence). The CDR3 runs 14 residues. The CDR3 DNA is TGTGCCAGCAGCCCCGACAGCTTTAATGAAAAACTGTTTTTT. It translates to CASSPDSFNEKLFF.

CDR3 residues: CASSTRTGKSYEQYF. CDR3 DNA sequence: TGTGCCAGCAGCACCCGGACAGGGAAATCCTACGAGCAGTACTTC. The chain has TRBV21-1 and TRBJ2-7; the D call in the table, TRBD1, was not verified against the DNA. TRBV21-1 has pseudogene status. The CDR3 length is 15 residues.

This clonotype was recorded at least ten times. The chain combines TRBV12-3 or TRBV12-4 with TRBJ1-4; D is ambiguous. This CDR3 contains 16 residues. The V end was cut by 4 bases, the J end by 6 bases, with 18 bases between. CDR3: CASSSLGRNRDEKLFF. CDR3 bases: TGTGCCAGCAGTTCCCTAGGACGCAACCGGGATGAAAAACTGTTTTTT.

The V gene is TRBV6-5, the J gene TRBJ1-3; 8 positions agree with TRBD1. Germline V gives CDR1 MNHEY, CDR2 SVGAGI. The V gene end was trimmed by 6 bases and the J gene end by 9 bases; junction bases not matched to a gene: 13. There are 15 residues in the CDR3. The CDR3 loop reads CASRSRDRKKITIYF. Written as DNA, the CDR3 is TGTGCCAGCAGGTCCCGGGACAGGAAGAAAATCACCATATATTTT.

The chain is built from TRBV12-3 or TRBV12-4 and TRBJ1-2; no reliable D call. This CDR3 contains 18 residues. Trimming took 6 bases from V and 1 from J, leaving 24 bases between them. The DNA for the CDR3 is TGTGCCAGCAGCCGTTTTGGGTTTAATGGTTTTTTTAACTATGGCTACACCTTC. As protein: CASSRFGFNGFFNYGYTF.

The CDR3 loop reads CASSLITMNTEAFF. DNA of the CDR3: TGTGCCAGCAGCTTGATAACAATGAACACTGAAGCTTTCTTT. The chain employs TRBV7-9 and TRBJ1-1; D is undetermined. Germline CDR1 SEHNR, CDR2 FQNEAQ (reference sequence). The germline V and J ends were trimmed by 3 bases and 0 bases, with 8 bases remaining between them. This CDR3 comprises 14 residues.

The chain is built from TRBV20-1 and TRBJ1-1; D might be TRBD1 (5 bases). V was clipped by 1 base and J by 4 bases, with 10 bases between them. This CDR3 is built from 13 residues. Germline V CDR1 and CDR2: DFQATT, SNEGSKA (reference sequence). In DNA, the CDR3 is TGCAGTGCTAGAGGCGGGGGTCGCACTGAAGCTTTCTTT. This encodes CSARGGGRTEAFF.

This clonotype was detected only a few times. The chain uses TRBV12-3 or TRBV12-4 and TRBJ1-2, with TRBD1 matching over 8 bases. J was trimmed by 4 bases and V by 6 bases; bases with no gene match: 7. CDR3 length equals 14 residues. CDR3 protein: CASSPTGAVYGYTF. The DNA of the CDR3 is TGTGCCAGCAGCCCGACAGGGGCGGTCTATGGCTACACCTTC.

In the case of this clonotype: With a much larger clone just one base away, this may be a read error. This chain joins TRBV12-3 or TRBV12-4 and TRBJ1-2; D ambiguous. CDR3 length: 12 amino acids. The V gene lost 8 bases and the J gene lost 3 bases, with 10 bases spanning the gap. Here the CDR3 reads CASGTTYYGYTF. The CDR3 region has the DNA TGTGCCAGCGGCACAACTTACTATGGCTACACCTTC.

This chain uses TRBV4-2 with TRBJ2-3; TRBD2 is a possible D gene (6 bases). Germline loops: CDR1 LGHNA, CDR2 YNFKEQ. CDR3 length: 17 residues. The V end was cut by 0 bases, the J end by 2 bases, with 15 bases between. CDR3 residues: CASSQDGTGEATDTQYF. DNA of the CDR3: TGTGCCAGCAGCCAAGATGGGACGGGGGAGGCCACAGATACGCAGTATTTT.

There are a few counts of this clonotype. The rearrangement links TRBV5-6 to TRBJ1-5; 7 bases match TRBD1. In germline, CDR1 is SGHDT, CDR2 YYEEEE. The CDR3 covers 15 residues. The J segment lost 3 bases and the V segment lost 7 bases, leaving 10 bases of the junction unmatched. DNA for the CDR3: TGTGCCAGCGGAATAACAGGGGCTCTCAATCAGCCCCAGCATTTT. Translating it yields CASGITGALNQPQHF.

The chain has TRBV12-3 or TRBV12-4 and TRBJ1-6, with a tentative D call TRBD1 (5 bases). The CDR3 is 13 residues long. The V end was cut by 1 base, the J end by 13 bases, with 11 bases between. The CDR3 DNA sequence: TGTGCCAGCAGTTTAGAGGGAGGGACCCCCCTCCACTTT. Translating gives CASSLEGGTPLHF.

In this sample, this clonotype turned up a few times. This sequence joins TRBV5-1 and TRBJ1-5; unclear D gene. Germline V lookup: CDR1 SGHRS, CDR2 YFSETQ. Trimming pared 4 bases from V and 0 bases from J, leaving 11 bases between. The CDR3 spans 15 residues. The CDR3 loop reads CASSPGPYSNQPQHF. The CDR3 bases are TGCGCCAGCAGCCCCGGACCATATAGCAATCAGCCCCAGCATTTT.

This clonotype was counted at least ten times. The rearrangement joins TRBV9 to TRBJ1-1; D is ambiguous. The CDR3 has 13 residues. CDR1 and CDR2 from the germline V gene are SGDLS and YYNGEE. V was cut by 3 bases and J by 3 bases, with 9 bases left in between. The CDR3, as DNA: TGTGCCAGCAGCGGATGGATAGACACTGAAGCTTTCTTT. It is translated as CASSGWIDTEAFF.

CDR3 DNA sequence: TGCAGCGTTGGCGCCTACGAGCAGTACTTC. The encoded protein is CSVGAYEQYF. The chain recombines TRBV29-1 with TRBJ2-7; no firm D call. Germline CDR1 reads SQVTM; CDR2 reads ANQGSEA. The CDR3 totals 10 residues. Trimming left V 4 bases short and J 2 bases short, with 3 bases between.

The chain uses TRBV5-5 and TRBJ2-3; D is uncertain. The CDR3 sequence is 15 residues long. Trimming cost V 1 base and J 0 bases, with 9 bases left between them. CDR1 is SGHKS and CDR2 is YYEKEE in the germline V gene (reference sequence). The CDR3 loop is CASSLTGTSTDTQYF. CDR3 DNA: TGTGCCAGCAGCTTGACTGGAACTAGCACAGATACGCAGTATTTT. Based on the CDR3 plus reference TRBV5-5 and TRBJ2-3, the full variable domain is DAGVTQSPTHLIKTRGQQVTLRCSPISGHKSVSWYQQVLGQGPQFIFQYYEKEERGRGNFPDRFSARQFPNYSSELNVNALLLGDSALYLCASSLTGTSTDTQYFGPGTRLTVL.